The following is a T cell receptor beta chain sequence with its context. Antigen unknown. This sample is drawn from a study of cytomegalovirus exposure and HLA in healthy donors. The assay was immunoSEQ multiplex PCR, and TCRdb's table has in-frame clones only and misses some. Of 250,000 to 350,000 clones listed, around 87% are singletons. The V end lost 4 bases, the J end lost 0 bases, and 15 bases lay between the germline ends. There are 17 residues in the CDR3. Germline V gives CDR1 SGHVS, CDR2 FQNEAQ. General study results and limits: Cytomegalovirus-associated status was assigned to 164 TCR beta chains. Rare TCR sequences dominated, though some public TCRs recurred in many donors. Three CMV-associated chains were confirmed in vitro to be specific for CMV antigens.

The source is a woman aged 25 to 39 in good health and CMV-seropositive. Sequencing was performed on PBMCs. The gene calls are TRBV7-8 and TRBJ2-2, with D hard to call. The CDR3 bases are TGTGCCAGCAGCTCCACCGCAATCGGCGCGAACACCGGGGAGCTGTTTTTT. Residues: CASSSTAIGANTGELFF.